Reported below is one T cell receptor (beta chain). The target of this receptor is not known. Per-nucleotide qualities are absent, and no much larger clonotype sits a single base away. This record belongs to a study of post-analysis software for immune sequencing data (dated by TCRdb to 2014 to 2015). About the investigation overall: Disease courses on record covered relapsing-remitting, secondary progressive and progressive-relapsing multiple sclerosis, though some patients had no subtype annotation. The patient repertoires were compared against 10 to 12 previously published healthy control repertoires obtained from donors aged 6 to 25 years. A subset of samples was prepared in parallel using single-end sample barcoding, then pooled and co-amplified after Illumina adapter ligation. Findings and caveats that apply to the study as a whole: The multiple sclerosis patient group was slightly younger than the control group. Multiple sclerosis patients had significantly lower normalized Chao1 diversity than controls, a result that suggests substantial peripheral T-cell clonal expansion. When samples were clustered directly using the F measure, samples prepared in the same batch co-clustered strongly, which prompted a batch-effect correction. Significantly higher frequencies in patients than in controls were found for roughly five TRBV segments, including TRBV5-6, TRBV5-1 and TRBV20-1.

Sequences LNHNV (CDR1) and YYDKDF (CDR2) are obtained from the germline V gene (reference sequence). V is cut back by 0 bases and J by 10 bases, with 14 bases in the junction unmatched. The CDR3 measures 17 amino acids from cysteine to phenylalanine. The kept DNA is CDR3 alone, 51 bases in frame from the first base. TCR beta repertoires were profiled from peripheral blood of under 15 young patients with multiple sclerosis to demonstrate the VDJtools post-analysis software. The patients with multiple sclerosis were children and adolescents between roughly 6 and 17 years of age. Receptor amplification or capture employed PCR. These reads were obtained on an Illumina HiSeq 2500. To reduce PCR and sequencing biases, unique molecular identifiers were built into the TCR beta cDNA libraries. Per 1 to 10 million input T cells, roughly 0.5 million cDNA molecules were obtained, such that each molecule approximated one T cell. The same protocol used for the earlier healthy control dataset was applied to prepare and sequence the patient libraries. Within a given batch, samples were prepared together, multiplexed and sequenced on the same HiSeq lane. Processing in the source paper ran as follows. MIGEC was used to process the raw barcoded reads, and molecular identifier groups with only a single read were discarded before consensus assembly and CDR3 extraction. VDJtools was used for post-analysis of the clonotype tables, with diversity normalized by down-sampling every dataset to the smallest sample size. In repertoire overlap clustering, CDR3 amino acid sequences, but not nucleotide sequences, were matched to correct batch-related cross-sample contamination. TCRdb trimmed the raw reads at Q25, called clones with MiXCR and kept productive beta chains. Records with the same CDR3 protein are collapsed into one entry carrying the most frequent genes and DNA. These V and J calls originate from TCRdb's pipeline instead of the authors' own analysis. The sample yields some 690,000 distinct CDR3 sequences; 55% to 70% were counted once. Over 9% of the sample is taken by the ten largest.

The TCR sequence derives from a girl aged 2 to 10 with multiple sclerosis. Source material: blood. The sequence joins TRBV15 to TRBJ2-5; 10 bases in between match TRBD2. The CDR3 sequence is CATSREGASGGLSDQYF. The DNA sequence is as follows: TGTGCCACCAGCAGAGAAGGTGCTAGCGGGGGACTCAGTGACCAGTACTTC.